A single sample is the source of the 27 T cell receptor beta chains below, sequenced in a study of tumour-infiltrating T cells in Burkitt lymphoma. Assay used: immunoSEQ multiplex PCR; TCRdb lists only in-frame clones, some missing. The sample has approximately 3,700 clones, approximately 21% seen once. The material sequenced was tumor tissue. The receptors here all came from a human donor with Burkitt lymphoma.

This clone has only one observation. The chain couples TRBV6-5 to TRBJ2-5; the D is unclear. The V end was cut by 0 bases, the J end by 5 bases, with 13 bases between. The CDR3 loop spans 15 amino acids. Germline CDR1 reads MNHEY; CDR2 reads SVGAGI. DNA for the CDR3: TGTGCCAGCAGTTACTCGGTCTGGTTGACGGAGACCCAGTACTTC. This sequence encodes CASSYSVWLTETQYF.

A few counts support this clone. The chain employs TRBV1 and TRBJ1-1; no check of the table's D call, TRBD1, against the DNA was made. TRBV1 constitutes a pseudogene. CDR3 length: 14 amino acids. CDR3 coding DNA: TGCACCAGCACCCAGACAGGGAGTTACACTGAAGCTTTCTTT. It specifies CTSTQTGSYTEAFF.

This clone has more than one count but fewer than ten. V and J are TRBV6-6 and TRBJ1-4; 8 bases match TRBD1. Germline lookup yields CDR1 MNHNY and CDR2 SVGAGI (reference sequence). CDR3 length: 13 amino acids. Germline trimming cut 8 bases from V and 8 bases from J; bases unmatched to any gene: 7. The CDR3: CASVRDRQEKLFF. CDR3 sequence (DNA): TGTGCCAGCGTCCGGGACAGGCAGGAAAAACTGTTTTTT.

The chain joins TRBV25-1 to TRBJ2-7; D uncertain. V was trimmed by 5 bases and J by 3 bases, leaving 17 bases between them. CDR3 length: 15 residues. The germline V gene encodes CDR1 MGHDK and CDR2 SYGVNS. The CDR3 DNA sequence: TGTGCCAGCAGTTCTTCCCTGGGGATCGGCTACGAGCAGTACTTC. This sequence encodes CASSSSLGIGYEQYF.

The DNA of the CDR3 is TGTGCTAGTGGTTTGGTACGCCGGGGGGGCAATGAGCAGTTCTTC. Translating gives CASGLVRRGGNEQFF. The rearrangement links TRBV12-5 to TRBJ2-1, with TRBD2 matching 8 bases. The CDR3 has 15 residues. J lost 6 bases, V lost 0 bases, and 4 bases had no gene match. Germline V gene lookup returns CDR1 LGHNT and CDR2 FRNRAP.

This clone was recorded a few times. The chain carries TRBV7-9 and TRBJ1-4; TRBD1 matches 9 bases. Trimming removed 5 bases from V and 5 bases from J; junction bases left unmatched: 6. Germline assignment: CDR1 SEHNR and CDR2 FQNEAQ (reference sequence). CDR3 length: 15 amino acids. The CDR3 loop reads CASSRSGTGNEKLFF. The CDR3 DNA sequence: TGTGCCAGCAGCAGGTCCGGGACAGGGAATGAAAAACTGTTTTTT.

A few counts support this clone. J is TRBJ2-3 and V is TRBV7-2; TRBD2 matches at 9 bases. Germline V gene data show CDR1 as SGHTA and CDR2 as FQGNSA. This CDR3 region has 15 residues. V was clipped by 5 bases and J by 10 bases; unmatched bases: 13. As DNA, the CDR3 is TGTGCCAGCAGCCCCCGGGTAGCGGGAGCTAGGGCGCAGTATTTT. Amino acids: CASSPRVAGARAQYF.

There are a few counts of this clone. V and J are TRBV18 and TRBJ1-1; D gene unclear. V was trimmed by 4 bases and J by 8 bases, leaving 11 bases between them. Germline V gives CDR1 KGHSH, CDR2 LQKENI. The CDR3 length is 12 residues. The CDR3 loop is CASSLRTVEAFF. CDR3 DNA sequence: TGTGCCAGCTCACTTAGGACGGTCGAAGCTTTCTTT. The full variable domain, completed using reference TRBV18 and TRBJ1-1, is NAGVMQNPRHLVRRRGQEARLRCSPMKGHSHVYWYRQLPEEGLKFMVYLQKENIIDESGMPKERFSAEFPKEGPSILRIQQVVRGDSAAYFCASSLRTVEAFFGQGTRLTVV.

The chain is built from TRBV7-9 and TRBJ1-3; D gene unclear. Trimming pared 5 bases from V and 0 bases from J, leaving 14 bases between. Germline assignment: CDR1 SEHNR and CDR2 FQNEAQ (reference sequence). This CDR3 has 16 residues. DNA of the CDR3: TGTGCCAGCAGCCCCTTGGGCTCTGACTCTGGAAACACCATATATTTT. It codes for CASSPLGSDSGNTIYF.

The gene calls are TRBV27 and TRBJ2-7, with 9 bases lining up with TRBD2. The CDR3 runs to 16 residues. V trimming: 5 bases; J trimming: 2 bases; junction bases outside the gene matches: 10. Germline CDR1 is MNHEY and CDR2 is SMNVEV (reference sequence). The CDR3 DNA sequence: TGTGCCAGCAGTCCCACTGGAGCGGGAGGAGCCTACGAGCAGTACTTC. This codes for CASSPTGAGGAYEQYF.

The chain recombines TRBV4-3 with TRBJ2-1, with 8 bases fitting TRBD2. The CDR3 spans 14 residues. The germline CDR1 and CDR2 sequences are LGHNA and YSLEER. Trimming took 0 bases from V and 9 from J; bases not matched to a gene: 4. Written as DNA, the CDR3 is TGCGCCAGCAGCCAAGAAGCGGGAGAGGGTGAGCAGTTCTTC. Translation gives CASSQEAGEGEQFF.

The J gene is TRBJ2-7, the V gene TRBV5-4; D possibly matches TRBD1 or TRBD2 (5 bases each). There are 14 residues in the CDR3. Deletions cut 2 bases from V and 6 bases from J, with 15 bases between. The germline V gene encodes CDR1 SGHNT and CDR2 YYREEE (reference sequence). The CDR3 nucleotides read TGTGCCAGCAGCTTCGGTCCCGACAGCGGCGAGCAGTACTTC. It translates to CASSFGPDSGEQYF.

This clone was detected only a few times. The J gene is TRBJ2-3, the V gene TRBV7-8; D unresolved. Trimming stripped 4 bases from V and 0 bases from J, with 14 bases between. The CDR3 loop spans 16 amino acids. Looked up from germline, CDR1 is SGHVS and CDR2 is FQNEAQ. In DNA form, the CDR3 reads TGTGCCAGCAGCTCCTCAAGATACCCAAGCACAGATACGCAGTATTTT. Translating it yields CASSSSRYPSTDTQYF.

The chain combines TRBV5-1 with TRBJ2-1, with D perhaps given as TRBD1 or TRBD2 (5 bases each). Looked up from germline, CDR1 is SGHRS and CDR2 is YFSETQ. The length of the CDR3 is 15 residues. V gave up 5 bases and J gave up 7 bases, with 19 bases separating them. As DNA, the CDR3 is TGCGCCAGCAGATGGGGGAGCTATACCAATAATGAGCAGTTCTTC. Encoded protein: CASRWGSYTNNEQFF. Full variable domain (missing parts from reference TRBV5-1 and TRBJ2-1): KAGVTQTPRYLIKTRGQQVTLSCSPISGHRSVSWYQQTPGQGLQFLFEYFSETQRNKGNFPGRFSGRQFSNSRSEMNVSTLELGDSALYLCASRWGSYTNNEQFFGPGTRLTVL.

The J gene is TRBJ2-5, the V gene TRBV4-2; TRBD2 is a possible D gene (5 bases). Germline CDR1 is LGHNA and CDR2 is YNFKEQ. V was shortened by 4 bases and J by 4 bases, with 19 bases between the two germline ends. The CDR3 loop spans 16 amino acids. CDR3 nucleotide sequence: TGTGCCAGCAGCCCGTCTTCCGGGGTAAGCGGAGAGACCCAGTACTTC. Its protein is CASSPSSGVSGETQYF.

This clone has more than one count but fewer than ten. This chain links TRBV6-5 with TRBJ1-1; D is unresolved. In germline, CDR1 is MNHEY, CDR2 SVGAGI. Trimming removed 7 bases at V and 1 base at J, with 10 bases between. There are 13 residues in the CDR3. The CDR3 loop reads CASITPGNTEAFF. For the CDR3, the DNA is TGTGCCAGCATCACCCCAGGGAACACTGAAGCTTTCTTT.

This clone was counted only a few times. V is TRBV19 and J is TRBJ2-3; D is perhaps TRBD1 (6 bases). The CDR3 has 15 residues. Germline CDR1 LNHDA, CDR2 SQIVND (reference sequence). V lost 3 bases to trimming and J lost 9 bases, with 19 bases between them. The CDR3 spells CASSIRQGTGRTQYF. CDR3 nucleotides: TGTGCCAGTAGTATTCGCCAGGGGACGGGCAGAACGCAGTATTTT.

V usage is TRBV14 and J usage is TRBJ1-6; no clear D gene. Trimming stripped 4 bases from V and 6 bases from J, with 16 bases between. The CDR3 loop spans 16 amino acids. Germline CDR1 reads SGHDN; CDR2 reads FVKESK. The CDR3 is CASSREGADPNSPLHF. The CDR3 region has the DNA TGTGCCAGCAGCCGAGAAGGTGCAGACCCTAATTCACCCCTCCACTTT.

J is TRBJ1-3 and V is TRBV4-1, with D unresolved. CDR1 and CDR2 from the germline V gene are MGHRA and YSYEKL. Trimming removed 7 bases at V and 2 bases at J, with 9 bases between. This CDR3 spans 13 amino acids. For the CDR3, the DNA is TGCGCCAGCAAAGCTAACCCTGGAAACACCATATATTTT. This sequence encodes CASKANPGNTIYF.

CDR3: CASSADLGAEQFF. Written as DNA, the CDR3 is TGTGCCAGCAGTGCAGACCTTGGGGCTGAGCAGTTCTTC. The chain employs TRBV2 and TRBJ2-1; weak D call: TRBD1 (5 bases). The CDR3 has 13 residues. Germline V lookup: CDR1 SNHLY, CDR2 FYNNEI. The ends were cut back, 4 bases at V and 9 bases at J, with 13 bases in the middle.

V usage is TRBV11-2 and J usage is TRBJ2-5, with D unclear. The CDR3 sequence is 13 residues long. Trimming removed 3 bases from V and 0 bases from J, with 5 bases in between. CDR1 and CDR2 (germline): SGHAT, FQNNGV. The CDR3 here is CASSFQDQETQYF. The CDR3 coding sequence is TGTGCCAGCAGCTTTCAGGACCAAGAGACCCAGTACTTC.

The chain carries TRBV29-1 and TRBJ2-5; 8 bases line up with TRBD1. The last part of the DNA fits TRBJ2-7 better; the J call may be wrong. This CDR3 has 11 amino acids. Germline V gene sequence: CDR1 SQVTM, CDR2 ANQGSEA. The CDR3 loop reads CSAGTGIEQYF. CDR3 bases: TGCAGCGCCGGGACAGGAATCGAGCAGTACTTC.

The count of this clone is one. Other DNA variants within this sample encode the same CDR3. The J gene is TRBJ1-3, the V gene TRBV2; 7 nucleotides line up with TRBD1. Trimming removed 11 bases from V and 0 bases from J; junction bases left unmatched: 16. The CDR3 is made up of 17 amino acids. CDR1 and CDR2 from the germline V gene are SNHLY and FYNNEI. CDR3 region: CAVRDSGSPSSGNTIYF. DNA of the CDR3: TGTGCCGTCCGGGACAGCGGCTCGCCCAGCTCTGGAAACACCATATATTTT.

The chain combines TRBV11-3 with TRBJ2-4; D is possibly TRBD1 (6 bases). Trimming cost V 4 bases and J 3 bases, with 10 bases left between them. CDR1 and CDR2 (germline): SGHNT, YENEEA. The CDR3 consists of 14 residues. CDR3 coding DNA: TGTGCCAGCAGCTCCGGACAGAACAAAAACATTCAGTACTTC. As protein: CASSSGQNKNIQYF.

The chain joins TRBV7-6 to TRBJ2-5; D unclear. There are 13 residues in the CDR3. V lost 5 bases and J lost 2, with 9 bases in between. The germline V gene encodes CDR1 SGHVS and CDR2 FNYEAQ. In DNA form, the CDR3 reads TGTGCCAGCAGCGGGAACAGTCAAGAGACCCAGTACTTC. This encodes CASSGNSQETQYF.

V is TRBV29-1 and J is TRBJ1-2, with a weak D call TRBD1 (5 bases). The CDR3 is 13 amino acids. The germline gives CDR1 SQVTM, CDR2 ANQGSEA. The V and J ends lost 2 bases and 5 bases respectively, with 12 bases between them. The CDR3 is CSVERGEGYGYTF. CDR3 nucleotides: TGCAGCGTTGAACGGGGGGAAGGGTATGGCTACACCTTC. Based on the CDR3 plus reference TRBV29-1 and TRBJ1-2, the full variable domain is SAVISQKPSRDICQRGTSLTIQCQVDSQVTMMFWYRQQPGQSLTLIATANQGSEATYESGFVIDKFPISRPNLTFSTLTVSNMSPEDSSIYLCSVERGEGYGYTFGSGTRLTVV.

V gene TRBV10-3 combines with J gene TRBJ2-7; D is uncertain. The CDR3 consists of 12 residues. Trimming pared 3 bases from V and 3 bases from J, leaving 6 bases between. CDR1 is ENHRY, CDR2 SYGVKD, per germline. The CDR3: CAISDPHYEQYF. In DNA form, the CDR3 reads TGTGCCATCAGTGACCCCCACTACGAGCAGTACTTC.